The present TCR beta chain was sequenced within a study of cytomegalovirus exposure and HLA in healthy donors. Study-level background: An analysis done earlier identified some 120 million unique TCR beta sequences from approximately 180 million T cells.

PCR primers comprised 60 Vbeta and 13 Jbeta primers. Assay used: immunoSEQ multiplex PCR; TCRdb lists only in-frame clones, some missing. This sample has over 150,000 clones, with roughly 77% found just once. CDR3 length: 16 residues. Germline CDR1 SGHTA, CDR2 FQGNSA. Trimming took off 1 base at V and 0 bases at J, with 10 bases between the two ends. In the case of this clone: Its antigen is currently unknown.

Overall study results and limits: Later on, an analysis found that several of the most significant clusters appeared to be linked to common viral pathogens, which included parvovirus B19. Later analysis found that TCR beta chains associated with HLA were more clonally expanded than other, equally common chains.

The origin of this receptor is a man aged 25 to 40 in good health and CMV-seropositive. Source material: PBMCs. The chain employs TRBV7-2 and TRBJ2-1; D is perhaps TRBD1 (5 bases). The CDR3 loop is CASSLVRQSSYNEQFF. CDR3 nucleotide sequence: TGTGCCAGCAGCTTAGTACGACAGTCCTCCTACAATGAGCAGTTCTTC. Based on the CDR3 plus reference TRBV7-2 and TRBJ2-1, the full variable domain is GAGVSQSPSNKVTEKGKDVELRCDPISGHTALYWYRQSLGQGLEFLIYFQGNSAPDKSGLPSDRFSAERTGGSVSTLTIQRTQQEDSAVYLCASSLVRQSSYNEQFFGPGTRLTVL.